These 26 T cell receptor beta chains came from one sample sequenced in a study of radiation and T cells in renal cell carcinoma. The protocol was immunoSEQ multiplex PCR, while the TCRdb copy is restricted to in-frame clones and leaves out a portion. This sample yields about 150,000 clones, of which 87% are seen a single time; approximately 13% belongs to the top ten. Noted time point: blood 2 weeks post-SBRT. The sample's treatment: 15 Gy SBRT to primary tumor, nephrectomy 4 weeks later. The specimen comprised blood, sampled from a patient whose treatment included radiotherapy and nephrectomy. These receptors were collected from a woman aged 45-60 years with renal cell carcinoma.

The chain joins TRBV4-3 to TRBJ2-7; 8 nucleotides line up with TRBD1. There are 15 residues in the CDR3. The germline gives CDR1 LGHNA, CDR2 YSLEER. Trimming at V came to 8 bases and at J to 0 bases, leaving 9 bases not matched to a gene. The DNA for the CDR3 is TGCGCCAGCGCCCCCGGACAGGGTCACTCCTACGAGCAGTACTTC. It translates to CASAPGQGHSYEQYF.

The rearrangement joins TRBV15 to TRBJ2-7; D unclear. The germline V and J ends were trimmed by 0 bases and 4 bases, with 13 bases remaining between them. The CDR3 is 15 residues long. Germline V gene lookup returns CDR1 LNHNV and CDR2 YYDKDF (reference sequence). The CDR3 here is CATSRDLEIGYEQYF. The CDR3 DNA sequence: TGTGCCACCAGCAGAGATCTCGAGATTGGGTACGAGCAGTACTTC.

This chain uses TRBV18 with TRBJ1-2; TRBD1 agrees at 7 bases. The CDR3 has 14 residues. The V gene end was trimmed by 3 bases and the J gene end by 2 bases; junction bases not matched to a gene: 3. Germline CDR1 and CDR2: KGHSH and LQKENI. The DNA for the CDR3 is TGTGCCAGCTCACCCGGACAGGCAAACTATGGCTACACCTTC. It specifies CASSPGQANYGYTF.

V and J are TRBV4-1 and TRBJ1-2, with D possibly being TRBD1 (6 bases). Looked up from germline, CDR1 is MGHRA and CDR2 is YSYEKL. V lost 5 bases to trimming and J lost 2 bases, with 21 bases between them. The CDR3 length is 17 residues. This chain's CDR3 is CASSNINPSGQNYGYTF. CDR3 in DNA: TGCGCCAGCAGCAATATAAACCCTTCAGGACAGAACTATGGCTACACCTTC.

The rearrangement links TRBV19 to TRBJ1-1; no reliable D call. V shed 4 bases and J shed 1 base, with 13 bases lying between them. The germline V gene encodes CDR1 LNHDA and CDR2 SQIVND (reference sequence). The CDR3 has 15 amino acids. As DNA, the CDR3 is TGTGCCAGTAGTAGAACCCAGAATGAGAACACTGAAGCTTTCTTT. Protein product: CASSRTQNENTEAFF. The full variable domain, completed using reference TRBV19 and TRBJ1-1, is DGGITQSPKYLFRKEGQNVTLSCEQNLNHDAMYWYRQDPGQGLRLIYYSQIVNDFQKGDIAEGYSVSREKKESFPLTVTSAQKNPTAFYLCASSRTQNENTEAFFGQGTRLTVV.

The chain carries TRBV6-1 and TRBJ1-1; D is unclear. Germline lookup yields CDR1 MNHNS and CDR2 SASEGT. The CDR3 runs to 11 residues. The V end was cut by 8 bases, the J end by 1 base, with 5 bases between. The CDR3 reads CASWENTEAFF. The CDR3 region has the DNA TGTGCCAGCTGGGAGAACACTGAAGCTTTCTTT.

The V gene is TRBV6-6, the J gene TRBJ2-1; 12 bases fit TRBD2. V trimming: 2 bases; J trimming: 7 bases; junction bases outside the gene matches: 6. This CDR3 is built from 16 residues. The germline V gene has CDR1 MNHNY and CDR2 SVGAGI (reference sequence). This CDR3 reads CASSYPTGTSGNEQFF. The CDR3 DNA follows: TGTGCCAGCAGTTACCCGACCGGGACTAGCGGGAATGAGCAGTTCTTC.

J is TRBJ2-3 and V is TRBV9, with TRBD2 matching 9 bases. The ends lost 0 bases at V and 4 bases at J; junction bases unmatched: 6. The CDR3 totals 16 residues. Germline CDR1 and CDR2: SGDLS and YYNGEE. CDR3 sequence reads: CASSVEAGGSPDTQYF. In DNA form, the CDR3 reads TGTGCCAGCAGCGTAGAGGCGGGGGGGTCCCCAGATACGCAGTATTTT.

The rearrangement uses TRBV30 and TRBJ2-1; TRBD2 is a possible D gene (5 bases). V shed 0 bases and J shed 4 bases, with 10 bases lying between them. The CDR3 is made up of 14 amino acids. Looked up from germline, CDR1 is GTSNPN and CDR2 is SVGIG (reference sequence). The CDR3 is CAWSVLSGYNEQFF. The CDR3 region has the DNA TGTGCCTGGAGTGTACTATCGGGGTACAATGAGCAGTTCTTC. Complete variable domain (other parts from reference TRBV30 and TRBJ2-1): SQTIHQWPATLVQPVGSPLSLECTVEGTSNPNLYWYRQAAGRGLQLLFYSVGIGQISSEVPQNLSASRPQDRQFILSSKKLLLSDSGFYLCAWSVLSGYNEQFFGPGTRLTVL.

This clone was detected only a few times. V is TRBV15 and J is TRBJ1-1; perhaps TRBD1 as D (5 bases). Trimming pared 6 bases from V and 0 bases from J, leaving 11 bases between. Germline V CDR1 and CDR2: LNHNV, YYDKDF (reference sequence). The CDR3 runs 14 residues. Written as DNA, the CDR3 is TGTGCCACCAGGGAGGGACGCATGAACACTGAAGCTTTCTTT. It is translated as CATREGRMNTEAFF.

J is TRBJ1-2 and V is TRBV9; D is undetermined. This CDR3 has 15 amino acids. Per germline, CDR1 SGDLS and CDR2 YYNGEE. The V end lost 0 bases, the J end lost 1 base, and 10 bases lay between the germline ends. CDR3 nucleotides: TGTGCCAGCAGCGTAGACGCTGACTTTAACTATGGCTACACCTTC. As protein: CASSVDADFNYGYTF. The full variable domain, its missing parts supplied by reference TRBV9 and TRBJ1-2, is DSGVTQTPKHLITATGQRVTLRCSPRSGDLSVYWYQQSLDQGLQFLIQYYNGEERAKGNILERFSAQQFPDLHSELNLSSLELGDSALYFCASSVDADFNYGYTFGSGTRLTVV.

The chain couples TRBV25-1 to TRBJ2-1; a weak D match, TRBD1 (5 bases). This CDR3 has 14 amino acids. V dropped 1 base and J dropped 8 bases, with 12 bases sitting between them. CDR1 is MGHDK, CDR2 SYGVNS, per germline. The CDR3 loop reads CASSESSGWDEQFF. The DNA for the CDR3 is TGTGCCAGCAGTGAATCCTCAGGGTGGGATGAGCAGTTCTTC.

The rearrangement links TRBV30 to TRBJ2-5, with a possible D match to TRBD2 (6 bases). The last part of the DNA fits TRBJ2-7 better; the J call may be wrong. CDR1 is GTSNPN and CDR2 is SVGIG in the germline V gene (reference sequence). This CDR3 spans 13 amino acids. The CDR3 DNA reads as TGTGCCTGGAGTCGGAGGGGCTCCTACGAGCAGTACTTC. It specifies CAWSRRGSYEQYF.

This clone showed up just a few times. This rearrangement joins TRBV6-5 to TRBJ1-2, with TRBD1 matching 10 bases. Trimming removed 6 bases from V and 4 bases from J; junction bases left unmatched: 2. This CDR3 contains 13 residues. Germline lookup yields CDR1 MNHEY and CDR2 SVGAGI. The CDR3 coding sequence is TGTGCCAGCAGCCGACAGGGGGCCTATGGCTACACCTTC. Translated, it gives CASSRQGAYGYTF.

This sequence joins TRBV7-9 and TRBJ2-3; 12 bases match TRBD2. The CDR3 consists of 15 residues. With V trimmed by 5 bases and J by 5 bases, 5 bases remained unmatched. The V gene's germline CDR1 is SEHNR and CDR2 FQNEAQ (reference sequence). CDR3 in amino acids: CASSPLAGGEDTQYF. DNA for the CDR3: TGTGCCAGCAGCCCTCTAGCGGGGGGGGAAGATACGCAGTATTTT.

The chain recombines TRBV5-4 with TRBJ2-1; TRBD1 aligns across 9 bases. V was pared by 3 bases and J by 4 bases, with 2 bases of the junction left unmatched. The CDR3 consists of 14 residues. Germline V gives CDR1 SGHNT, CDR2 YYREEE (reference sequence). CDR3 bases: TGTGCCAGCAGCTCAGGACAGGGGTACAATGAGCAGTTCTTC. This translates into CASSSGQGYNEQFF.

The J gene is TRBJ2-7, the V gene TRBV15, with 8 bases fitting TRBD2. V was pared by 3 bases and J by 5 bases, with 6 bases of the junction left unmatched. Germline-derived CDR1 and CDR2 are LNHNV and YYDKDF (reference sequence). CDR3 length: 14 residues. DNA of the CDR3: TGTGCCACCAGCAGGGGACTAGATGGGAACGAGCAGTACTTC. Translated: CATSRGLDGNEQYF.

The chain combines TRBV9 with TRBJ2-3; TRBD2 matches at 7 bases. Per the germline V gene, CDR1 is SGDLS and CDR2 is YYNGEE. V was pared by 0 bases and J by 1 base, with 11 bases of the junction left unmatched. The CDR3 sequence is 18 residues long. The CDR3 loop is CASSVEGKFAGGTDTQYF. As DNA, the CDR3 is TGTGCCAGCAGCGTAGAGGGGAAATTTGCGGGAGGCACAGATACGCAGTATTTT.

This chain joins TRBV7-3 and TRBJ1-1; TRBD1 matches 9 bases. The ends lost 1 base at V and 7 bases at J; junction bases unmatched: 10. CDR1 is SGHTA and CDR2 is FQGTGA in the germline V gene. This CDR3 is built from 16 residues. The CDR3, as DNA: TGTGCCAGCAGCTTAAGGGGGACAGGGAACCAAAATGAAGCTTTCTTT. Protein product: CASSLRGTGNQNEAFF. Together with reference TRBV7-3 and TRBJ1-1, the CDR3 gives the full variable domain: GAGVSQTPSNKVTEKGKYVELRCDPISGHTALYWYRQSLGQGPEFLIYFQGTGAADDSGLPNDRFFAVRPEGSVSTLKIQRTERGDSAVYLCASSLRGTGNQNEAFFGQGTRLTVV.

This chain's CDR3 is CASSPGVGQRGETQYF. The CDR3 DNA reads TGTGCCAGCAGCCCCGGTGTGGGCCAGCGGGGGGAGACCCAGTACTTC. This rearrangement joins TRBV9 to TRBJ2-5; 8 positions agree with TRBD2. Per germline, CDR1 SGDLS and CDR2 YYNGEE. The CDR3 runs 16 residues. V gave up 4 bases and J gave up 5 bases; unmatched junction bases: 13. The complete variable domain, with remaining parts taken from reference TRBV9 and TRBJ2-5, reads DSGVTQTPKHLITATGQRVTLRCSPRSGDLSVYWYQQSLDQGLQFLIQYYNGEERAKGNILERFSAQQFPDLHSELNLSSLELGDSALYFCASSPGVGQRGETQYFGPGTRLLVL.

V and J are TRBV11-1 and TRBJ1-2, with D perhaps TRBD1 (6 bases). Germline CDR1 and CDR2: SGHAT and FQDESV (reference sequence). The CDR3 loop spans 15 amino acids. Trimming stripped 6 bases from V and 4 bases from J, with 18 bases between. CDR3: CASRGPEGEIYGYTF. As DNA, the CDR3 is TGTGCCAGCAGAGGTCCGGAGGGGGAAATCTATGGCTACACCTTC. Based on the CDR3 plus reference TRBV11-1 and TRBJ1-2, the full variable domain is EAEVAQSPRYKITEKSQAVAFWCDPISGHATLYWYRQILGQGPELLVQFQDESVVDDSQLPKDRFSAERLKGVDSTLKIQPAELGDSAMYLCASRGPEGEIYGYTFGSGTRLTVV.

The CDR3 DNA reads as TGTGCCAGCAGCTTAGCCCAGGACGGTTTAGAGCAGTACTTC. Protein sequence: CASSLAQDGLEQYF. This chain links TRBV11-2 with TRBJ2-7; unclear D gene. V was trimmed by 1 base and J by 7 bases, leaving 14 bases between them. CDR1 is SGHAT, CDR2 FQNNGV, per germline. The CDR3 is 14 amino acids.

The rearrangement links TRBV5-1 to TRBJ2-7; TRBD1 aligns across 7 bases. The CDR3 has 16 residues. J was trimmed by 1 base and V by 1 base; bases with no gene match: 8. Germline V gene lookup returns CDR1 SGHRS and CDR2 YFSETQ. The CDR3 bases are TGCGCCAGCAGCTTGAGCCGGGACAGAGAATCCTACGAGCAGTACTTC. This gives the protein CASSLSRDRESYEQYF. Full variable domain (outside the CDR3, taken from reference TRBV5-1 and TRBJ2-7): KAGVTQTPRYLIKTRGQQVTLSCSPISGHRSVSWYQQTPGQGLQFLFEYFSETQRNKGNFPGRFSGRQFSNSRSEMNVSTLELGDSALYLCASSLSRDRESYEQYFGPGTRLTVT.

The J gene is TRBJ1-1, the V gene TRBV5-1; D call uncertain. Germline CDR1 reads SGHRS; CDR2 reads YFSETQ. The CDR3 extends over 14 amino acids. The germline V and J ends were trimmed by 4 bases and 4 bases, with 14 bases remaining between them. The CDR3 DNA reads as TGCGCCAGCAGCCCCCGGGAGGGAACCACTGAAGCTTTCTTT. Protein product: CASSPREGTTEAFF.

V and J are TRBV7-2 and TRBJ2-1; TRBD2 might be the D (5 bases). CDR3 size: 13 residues. CDR1 and CDR2 from the germline V gene are SGHTA and FQGNSA. Trimming pared 4 bases from V and 4 bases from J, leaving 8 bases between. The CDR3 here is CASSSGLYNEQFF. In DNA, the CDR3 is TGTGCCAGCAGCTCCGGACTGTACAATGAGCAGTTCTTC.

The CDR3 region is CSAPSNLDTEAFF. DNA of the CDR3: TGCAGCGCTCCTTCGAATTTGGACACTGAAGCTTTCTTT. J is TRBJ1-1 and V is TRBV29-1; D gene ambiguous. Per germline, CDR1 SQVTM and CDR2 ANQGSEA. The CDR3 sequence is 13 residues long. V lost 7 bases and J lost 3, with 15 bases in between.